Listed here is a single TCR beta chain. This clone showed up just a few times. No cognate antigen has been identified for it. The input lacks base qualities; no much larger clone sits a single base away. This record comes from a study of blood T cell repertoires in COVID-19 (dated by TCRdb to about 2020). Study-wide context: Samples from collaborators originated in the United States, Italy and Spain and spanned both the acute and convalescent phases of COVID-19. Subjects who had been exposed to COVID-19, were actively infected with it, or had recovered from it provided the deeply sampled blood TCRbeta repertoires that made up the dataset. Samples were obtained from the ongoing ImmuneRACE study (first 160 participants) and from some 1,300 subjects provided by 6 global collaborators. The repertoires were released in a freely available public database intended as a resource for research on the immune response to SARS-CoV-2. A de-identified subject ID, COVID-19 status, age in years and sex were almost always included in the sample metadata. The material from the prospective study consisted of cDNA or gDNA derived from T cells, B-cell-depleted T cells, or PBMCs. Where available, HLA class I and class II types were taken from metadata supplied by the sample provider and were not determined by assay-based typing.

Another Seattle source contributed samples from volunteer blood donors who had recovered from COVID-19. Each collaborating institution followed its own protocols to collect whole blood in K2EDTA tubes. For TCRbeta analysis, collaborators shipped samples as frozen whole blood, isolated PBMCs, or DNA extracted from either of those sample types. Here is what the overall study found, with its caveats: How much clinical and demographic metadata was included differed by source and by participant, and the metadata was provided uncurated.

TCRbeta CDR3 regions were amplified from genomic DNA by means of the immunoSEQ Assay, a bias-controlled multiplex PCR. As for the authors' bioinformatics: The number of nucleated cells in each sample was estimated from the amplification of reference gene primers within the assay. To quantify the absolute abundance of each unique TCRbeta CDR3 rearrangement, sequence reads were collapsed and filtered. For each sample, productive Simpson clonality was calculated as the square root of Simpson's diversity index over productive rearrangements. TCRdb holds this immuneACCESS table with in-frame rearrangements only. Some clones are missing; in checked studies, unresolved V genes explain under half, and the rest has no known cause. The D gene and trimming were derived from the DNA, and the V and J assignments and clone size from that table. This sample comprises about 140,000 clones, about 78% of them detected only once. Roughly 9.7% of the sample goes to the ten largest clones.

The receptor was derived from a man aged 60 to 75 who had recovered from COVID-19. The sequenced material came from peripheral blood.

This receptor has the CDR3 CASSPRGGWGYTF. The DNA reads as follows: TGTGCCAGCAGCCCTAGGGGGGGCTGGGGCTACACCTTC. This receptor chain uses TRBV7-2 and TRBJ1-2; the D gene is perhaps TRBD1, from 6 matching bases. Taken from the germline V gene, the CDR1 and CDR2 loops are SGHTA and FQGNSA. Trimming costs V 5 bases and J 8 bases, and their ends lie 15 bases apart. From cysteine to phenylalanine, the CDR3 is 13 amino acids long. Just the 39-base CDR3 DNA is kept, in frame starting at base 1.